The next 10 T cell receptor beta chains were all read from a single sample in a study of beta chain features in type 1 diabetes. Of the isolated RNA, all was reverse transcribed, and so the sequenced material was expressed TCRB transcripts. The repertoire was sequenced with immunoSEQ multiplex PCR; TCRdb's copy has only in-frame clones and lacks some. The sample includes roughly 300,000 clones, roughly 8% of them seen just once. Sequenced sample: central memory CD4+ T cells from blood. Receptors were obtained from a woman aged 18-29 years in good health.

The chain joins TRBV19 to TRBJ2-1; TRBD1 agrees at 7 bases. The CDR3 totals 14 residues. J gave up 1 base and V 6 bases, and 3 bases lay outside the gene matches. CDR1 and CDR2 from the germline V gene are LNHDA and SQIVND (reference sequence). The CDR3 spells CASRHRGSYNEQFF. The CDR3 DNA sequence: TGTGCCAGTAGACACAGGGGATCCTACAATGAGCAGTTCTTC.

The chain combines TRBV27 with TRBJ2-1, with 7 bases aligning to TRBD2. Trimming at V came to 2 bases and at J to 4 bases, leaving 14 bases not matched to a gene. The CDR3 has 18 residues. Germline V gives CDR1 MNHEY, CDR2 SMNVEV (reference sequence). The CDR3, as DNA: TGTGCCAGCAGTTTACGTTCCCGGGCTAGCGGCGTGTACAATGAGCAGTTCTTC. It is translated as CASSLRSRASGVYNEQFF.

This clone was seen many times. This chain connects TRBV2 to TRBJ2-7, with D possibly called TRBD1 or TRBD2 (5 bases each). This CDR3 is built from 14 residues. Trimming removed 6 bases from V and 3 bases from J, with 15 bases in between. Germline V gene data show CDR1 as SNHLY and CDR2 as FYNNEI. The CDR3 sequence: CASSLGPHDYEQYF. The CDR3 bases are TGTGCCAGCAGCCTGGGACCTCACGACTACGAGCAGTACTTC.

The V and J genes are TRBV27 and TRBJ1-1; no definite D call. Germline values: CDR1 MNHEY, CDR2 SMNVEV (reference sequence). V was clipped by 6 bases and J by 6 bases, with 8 bases between them. The CDR3 consists of 11 residues. The CDR3 sequence: CASRGFSEAFF. CDR3 in DNA: TGTGCCAGCAGGGGTTTTTCTGAAGCTTTCTTT.

The rearrangement uses TRBV28 and TRBJ1-2; TRBD1 agrees at 7 bases. V trimming: 7 bases; J trimming: 2 bases; junction bases outside the gene matches: 7. Germline V gene sequence: CDR1 MDHEN, CDR2 SYDVKM. This CDR3 has 14 amino acids. The CDR3 spells CASTLPTGNYGYTF. The CDR3 DNA reads as TGTGCCAGCACCCTTCCGACAGGGAACTATGGCTACACCTTC.

The CDR3 nucleotides read TGTGCCAGCAGTGAAGGGGACAGCAACTACGAGCAGTACTTC. This codes for CASSEGDSNYEQYF. This sequence joins TRBV6-1 and TRBJ2-7; 7 bases fit TRBD1. Looked up from germline, CDR1 is MNHNS and CDR2 is SASEGT. The length of the CDR3 is 14 residues. V gave up 1 base and J gave up 3 bases; unmatched junction bases: 3.

A few counts support this clone. V is TRBV6-5 and J is TRBJ1-1, with unresolved D. V dropped 7 bases and J dropped 2 bases, with 11 bases sitting between them. This CDR3 comprises 13 residues. Germline V gene data show CDR1 as MNHEY and CDR2 as SVGAGI. The DNA of the CDR3 is TGTGCCAGCAAAAGATACGCAAACACTGAAGCTTTCTTT. Its translation: CASKRYANTEAFF.

Only a few counts were recorded for this clone. This rearrangement joins TRBV2 to TRBJ2-5; a possible D gene is TRBD1 (5 bases). This CDR3 has 14 amino acids. V was trimmed by 7 bases and J by 0 bases, leaving 12 bases between them. Germline CDR1 is SNHLY and CDR2 is FYNNEI. The CDR3 region has the DNA TGTGCCAGCAAGGCCAGGGAATACCAAGAGACCCAGTACTTC. Translation: CASKAREYQETQYF.

This clone was counted at least ten times. The chain combines TRBV11-2 with TRBJ2-1, with 9 bases aligning to TRBD2. This CDR3 has 17 residues. The V gene's germline CDR1 is SGHAT and CDR2 FQNNGV. Losses at the gene ends were 5 bases for V and 9 bases for J; bases not matched to a gene: 17. CDR3 nucleotides: TGTGCCAGCAGCCCCGGGGGGACTAGCCGGGGAGTGGGTGAGCAGTTCTTC. It is translated as CASSPGGTSRGVGEQFF. Filled out from reference TRBV11-2 and TRBJ2-1, the complete variable domain reads EAGVAQSPRYKIIEKRQSVAFWCNPISGHATLYWYQQILGQGPKLLIQFQNNGVVDDSQLPKDRFSAERLKGVDSTLKIQPAKLEDSAVYLCASSPGGTSRGVGEQFFGPGTRLTVL.

This clone has only a few counts. This chain uses TRBV4-3 with TRBJ2-1; maybe TRBD2 (5 bases). The germline gives CDR1 LGHNA, CDR2 YSLEER. V lost 0 bases and J 4 bases, leaving 10 bases between the germline ends. The CDR3 has 15 residues. The chain's CDR3 is CASSQDFRGYNEQFF. The CDR3 DNA reads TGCGCCAGCAGCCAAGATTTCCGGGGTTACAATGAGCAGTTCTTC.